This T cell receptor (beta chain) was observed in a study of blood T cell repertoires in COVID-19. Study at large: Sites in the United States, Italy and Spain provided acute and convalescent COVID-19 samples. T cells, B-cell-depleted T cells, or PBMCs provided the cDNA or gDNA that served as material.

Original methodology: For nucleated cells, counts were estimated from reference gene primer amplification. Measured with immunoSEQ multiplex PCR; TCRdb has only the in-frame clones, and not every one. The V and J calls and clone size were taken over from that table, and D and trimming were inferred from the DNA. The repertoire holds about 62,000 clones, around nine tenths seen once, with 5.5% to 6% in the top ten. This receptor was identified in a human donor in a cohort sampled during active COVID-19. Material for sequencing was peripheral blood.

As DNA, the CDR3 is TGTGCCAGCCGGAGAAAACAGGTATCTGGGGCCAACGTCCTGACTTTC. Translated, it gives CASRRKQVSGANVLTF. V gene TRBV19 combines with J gene TRBJ2-6; a possible D gene is TRBD1 (5 bases). Germline V gene lookup returns CDR1 LNHDA and CDR2 SQIVND (reference sequence). V was clipped by 9 bases and J by 1 base, with 16 bases between them. The CDR3 has 16 residues.